These T cell receptor beta chains were read from a single sample in a study of T-cell memory formation after mild COVID-19. One entry per CDR3 protein, called by TCRdb with MiXCR from the 5' RACE reads. The sample includes about 110,000 distinct CDR3 sequences, approximately 17% of them seen just once. The specimen sequenced was PBMCs or a T cell subset sorted from them (not recorded which). The receptors were gathered from an adult woman who had mild COVID-19 (a few samples of this study predate the infection). Cell type and time point are not known. The CDR3 runs from the conserved cysteine through the conserved F or W. The D gene is left open where the match is weak. Clone size is stated in some rows and not others, as once, few, many or a class when expanded.

J,size,V,D,CDR3,DNA
TRBJ2-3,-,TRBV12-3/TRBV12-4,TRBD2,CASSPSGTADTQYF,TGTGCCAGCAGTCCTAGCGGGACGGCAGATACGCAGTATTTT
TRBJ2-1,few,TRBV27,-,CASSLLGAPRQFF,TGTGCCAGCAGTTTGTTAGGTGCTCCGAGGCAGTTCTTC
TRBJ2-1,-,TRBV7-9,TRBD2,CASREVAGGSYNEQFF,TGTGCCAGCAGGGAGGTAGCGGGAGGATCATACAATGAGCAGTTCTTC
TRBJ2-1,-,TRBV4-3,TRBD2,CASSHATSGNYNEQFF,TGCGCCAGCAGCCACGCAACTAGCGGGAACTACAATGAGCAGTTCTTC
TRBJ2-1,-,TRBV9,-,CASSEGERGEQFF,TGTGCCAGCAGCGAGGGGGAGCGAGGTGAGCAGTTCTTC
TRBJ1-2,-,TRBV4-1,-,CASSQGILGWGGYTF,TGCGCCAGCAGCCAAGGGATATTGGGGTGGGGAGGCTACACCTTC
TRBJ1-2,few,TRBV7-6,-,CASSPSAGANYGYTF,TGTGCCAGCAGCCCTTCGGCAGGGGCTAACTATGGCTACACCTTC
TRBJ1-2,few,TRBV30,-,CAWDLSMRKGYTF,TGTGCCTGGGACCTTTCTATGAGAAAGGGCTACACCTTC
TRBJ2-3,many,TRBV6-4,-,CGEWCTDTQYF,TGCGGGGAGTGGTGCACAGATACGCAGTATTTT
TRBJ2-3,-,TRBV15,-,CATSRDRGQTDTQYF,TGTGCCACCAGCAGAGATCGGGGACAAACAGATACGCAGTATTTT
TRBJ2-1,-,TRBV5-1,-,CASIHEQGNEQFF,TGCGCCAGCATCCACGAACAGGGAAATGAGCAGTTCTTC
TRBJ2-5,few,TRBV5-1,-,CASSSPAEKLGTQYF,TGCGCCAGCAGCTCCCCAGCGGAGAAGCTGGGGACCCAGTACTTC
TRBJ1-1,few,TRBV11-1,-,CASSSPRQDEAPIF,TGTGCCAGCAGCTCCCCCCGACAGGACGAAGCACCTATCTTT